The clone carrying this T cell receptor beta chain showed up many times. Its antigen is unidentified. This specimen comes from a study of T cells in Graves' hyperthyroidism and ophthalmopathy. Points from the study as a whole: In blood, most of the thyroid clonotypes expanded above 0.001 were also present.

Amplification targeted TCR beta CDR3 regions from RNA transcripts. Using the HTBI primer set, a first-round RT-PCR was run on the TCR CDR3. One entry per CDR3 protein, called by TCRdb with MiXCR from the multiplex PCR reads. The sample shows 400,000 to 550,000 distinct CDR3 sequences, approximately 25% of them seen only once. CDR1 is SQVTM and CDR2 is ANQGSEA in the germline V gene. V was cut by 3 bases and J by 7 bases, with 12 bases left in between. The CDR3 is made up of 12 amino acids. Inclusion characteristics of ophthalmopathy patients comprised a Clinical Activity Score of at least 3, a NOSPECS grade of at least 4, and duration under 3 months. Exclusion followed for patients with uncontrolled infection, other autoimmune disease, pregnancy or lactation. Diagnoses were established using clinical symptoms, serum thyroxine and TRAb, thyroid ultrasound and orbital computed tomography.

The V call is TRBV29-1, the J call TRBJ1-1; D gene uncertain. This receptor was obtained from a woman in her twenties or thirties with Graves' ophthalmopathy. The source material was blood. The CDR3 here is CSVEPGNLEAFF. The CDR3 DNA follows: TGCAGCGTTGAGCCGGGAAACCTTGAAGCTTTCTTT.